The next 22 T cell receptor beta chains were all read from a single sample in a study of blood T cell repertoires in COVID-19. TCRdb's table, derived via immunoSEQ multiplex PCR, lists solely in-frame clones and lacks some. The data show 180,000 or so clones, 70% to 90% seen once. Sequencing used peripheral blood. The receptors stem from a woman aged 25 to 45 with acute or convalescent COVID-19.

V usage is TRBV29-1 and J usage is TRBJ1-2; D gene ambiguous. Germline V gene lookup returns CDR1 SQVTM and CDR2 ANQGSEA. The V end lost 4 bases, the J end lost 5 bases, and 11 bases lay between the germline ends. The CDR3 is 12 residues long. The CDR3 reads CSVVRRDYGYTF. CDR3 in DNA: TGCAGCGTTGTTCGGCGGGATTATGGCTACACCTTC.

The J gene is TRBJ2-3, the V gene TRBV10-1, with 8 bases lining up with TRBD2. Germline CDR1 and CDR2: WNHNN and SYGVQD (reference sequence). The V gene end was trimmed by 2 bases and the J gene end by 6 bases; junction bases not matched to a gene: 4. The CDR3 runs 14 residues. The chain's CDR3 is CASSERLAGDTQYF. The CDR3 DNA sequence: TGCGCCAGCAGTGAGCGTCTAGCGGGCGATACGCAGTATTTT.

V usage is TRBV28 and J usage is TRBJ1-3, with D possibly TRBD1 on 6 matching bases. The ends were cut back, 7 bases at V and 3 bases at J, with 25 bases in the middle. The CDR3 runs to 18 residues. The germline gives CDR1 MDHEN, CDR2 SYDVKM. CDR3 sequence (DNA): TGTGCCAGCATCCCCAAACTCTACAGGGCCGCGTTTGGAAACACCATATATTTT. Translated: CASIPKLYRAAFGNTIYF.

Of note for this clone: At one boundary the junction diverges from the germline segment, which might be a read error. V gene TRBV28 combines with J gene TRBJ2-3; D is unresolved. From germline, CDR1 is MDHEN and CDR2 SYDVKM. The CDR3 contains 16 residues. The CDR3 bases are TGTGCCAGCAGCTTATTAGGAGTGTCTAGCACAGATACGCAGTATTTT. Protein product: CASSLLGVSSTDTQYF.

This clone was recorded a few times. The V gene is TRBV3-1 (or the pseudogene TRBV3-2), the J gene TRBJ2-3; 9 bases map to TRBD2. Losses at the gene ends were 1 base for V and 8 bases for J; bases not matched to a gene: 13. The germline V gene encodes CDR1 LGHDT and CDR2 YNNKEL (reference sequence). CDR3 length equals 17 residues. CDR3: CASSQGSSGNTPATQYF. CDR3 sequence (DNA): TGTGCCAGCAGCCAAGGGTCTAGCGGGAACACACCCGCTACGCAGTATTTT.

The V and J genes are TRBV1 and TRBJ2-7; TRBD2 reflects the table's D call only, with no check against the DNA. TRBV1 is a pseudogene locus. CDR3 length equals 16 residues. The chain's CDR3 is CTSSQRLAAISYEQYF. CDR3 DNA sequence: TGCACCAGCAGCCAACGACTAGCGGCTATTTCCTACGAGCAGTACTTC.

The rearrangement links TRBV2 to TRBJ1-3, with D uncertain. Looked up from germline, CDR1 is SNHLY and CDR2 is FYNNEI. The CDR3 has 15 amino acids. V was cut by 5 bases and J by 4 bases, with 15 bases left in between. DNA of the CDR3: TGTGCCAGCAGTCGTGATGGGCAGGTCGGAAACACCATATATTTT. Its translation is CASSRDGQVGNTIYF.

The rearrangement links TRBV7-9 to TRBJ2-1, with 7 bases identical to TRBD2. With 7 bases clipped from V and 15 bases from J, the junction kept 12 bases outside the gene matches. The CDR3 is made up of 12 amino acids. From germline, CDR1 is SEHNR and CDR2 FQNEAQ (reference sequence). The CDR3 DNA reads TGTGCCAGCACCCCCACAAGCGGGATGTCGTTCTTC. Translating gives CASTPTSGMSFF.

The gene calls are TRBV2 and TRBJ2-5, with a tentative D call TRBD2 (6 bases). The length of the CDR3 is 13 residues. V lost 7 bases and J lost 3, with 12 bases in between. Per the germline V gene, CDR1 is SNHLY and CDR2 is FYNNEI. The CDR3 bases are TGTGCCAGCACCTCTGAGCGGGAAGAGACCCAGTACTTC. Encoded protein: CASTSEREETQYF.

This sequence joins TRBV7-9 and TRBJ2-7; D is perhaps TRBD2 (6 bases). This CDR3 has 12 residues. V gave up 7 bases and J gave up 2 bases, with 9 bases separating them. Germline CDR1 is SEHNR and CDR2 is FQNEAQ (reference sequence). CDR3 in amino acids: CASMGGTYEQYF. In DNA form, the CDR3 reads TGTGCCAGCATGGGGGGAACCTACGAGCAGTACTTC.

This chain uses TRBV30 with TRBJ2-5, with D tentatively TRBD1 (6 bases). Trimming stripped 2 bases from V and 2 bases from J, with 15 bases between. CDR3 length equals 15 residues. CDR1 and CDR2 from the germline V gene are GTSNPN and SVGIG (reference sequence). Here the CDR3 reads CAWSLLGGRQETQYF. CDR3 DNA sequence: TGTGCCTGGAGTCTCTTAGGGGGACGGCAAGAGACCCAGTACTTC.

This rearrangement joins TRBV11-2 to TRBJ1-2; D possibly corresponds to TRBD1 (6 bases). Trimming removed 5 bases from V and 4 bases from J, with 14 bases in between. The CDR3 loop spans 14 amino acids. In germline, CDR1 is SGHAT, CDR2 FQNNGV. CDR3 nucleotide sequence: TGTGCCAGCAGCCCTCAACAGGGAATCTATGGCTACACCTTC. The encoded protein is CASSPQQGIYGYTF.

The CDR3 DNA reads as TGCGCCAGCAGCCAGGAGGGAATAACAGGTGAGCAGTTCTTC. It is translated as CASSQEGITGEQFF. This sequence joins TRBV4-1 and TRBJ2-1, with TRBD2 as a possible D gene (6 bases). This CDR3 is built from 14 residues. Between the trimmed V and J ends, which lost 3 bases and 9 bases, there was a span of 15 bases. Germline values: CDR1 MGHRA, CDR2 YSYEKL.

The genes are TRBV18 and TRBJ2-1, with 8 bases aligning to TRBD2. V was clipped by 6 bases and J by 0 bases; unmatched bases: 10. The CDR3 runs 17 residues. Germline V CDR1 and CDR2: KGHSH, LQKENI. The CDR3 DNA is TGTGCCAGCTCCGGGGCGGGAGGTTGGAGCTCCTACAATGAGCAGTTCTTC. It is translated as CASSGAGGWSSYNEQFF.

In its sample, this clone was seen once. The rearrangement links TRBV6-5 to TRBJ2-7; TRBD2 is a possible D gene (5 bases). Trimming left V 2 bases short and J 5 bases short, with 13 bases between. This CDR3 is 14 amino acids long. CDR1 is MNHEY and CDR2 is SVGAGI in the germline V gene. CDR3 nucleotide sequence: TGTGCCAGCAGTTACCTAGGACTGAATAACGAGCAGTACTTC. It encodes CASSYLGLNNEQYF.

The CDR3 nucleotides read TGTGCCAGCAGCTTGCAGGGGGCGCTCGGAAAGGAGACCCAGTACTTC. Protein sequence: CASSLQGALGKETQYF. The rearrangement links TRBV11-2 to TRBJ2-5, with 8 nucleotides matching TRBD1. V trimming: 3 bases; J trimming: 5 bases; junction bases outside the gene matches: 11. The CDR3 runs 16 residues. Germline V gene lookup returns CDR1 SGHAT and CDR2 FQNNGV.

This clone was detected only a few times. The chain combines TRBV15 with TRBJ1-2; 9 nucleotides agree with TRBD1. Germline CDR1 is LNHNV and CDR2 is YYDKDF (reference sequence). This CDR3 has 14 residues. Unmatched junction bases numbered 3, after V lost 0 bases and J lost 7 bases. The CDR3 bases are TGTGCCACCAGCAGAGACTCGACAGGGGGTGGCTACACCTTC. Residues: CATSRDSTGGGYTF. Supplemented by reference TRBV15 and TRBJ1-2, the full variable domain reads DAMVIQNPRYQVTQFGKPVTLSCSQTLNHNVMYWYQQKSSQAPKLLFHYYDKDFNNEADTPDNFQSRRPNTSFCFLDIRSPGLGDTAMYLCATSRDSTGGGYTFGSGTRLTVV.

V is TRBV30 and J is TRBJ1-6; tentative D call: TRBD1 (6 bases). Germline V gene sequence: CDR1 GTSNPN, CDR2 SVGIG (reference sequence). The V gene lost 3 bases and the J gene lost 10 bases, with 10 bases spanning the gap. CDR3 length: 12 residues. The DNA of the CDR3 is TGTGCCTGGAGGACAGGAGGCTCACCCCTCCACTTT. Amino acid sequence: CAWRTGGSPLHF.

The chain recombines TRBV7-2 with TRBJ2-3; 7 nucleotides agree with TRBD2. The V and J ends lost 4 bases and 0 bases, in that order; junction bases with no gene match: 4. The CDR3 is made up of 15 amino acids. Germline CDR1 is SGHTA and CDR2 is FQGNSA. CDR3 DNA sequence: TGTGCCAGCAGCTCCCCTAGCGGTAGCACAGATACGCAGTATTTT. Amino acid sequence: CASSSPSGSTDTQYF.

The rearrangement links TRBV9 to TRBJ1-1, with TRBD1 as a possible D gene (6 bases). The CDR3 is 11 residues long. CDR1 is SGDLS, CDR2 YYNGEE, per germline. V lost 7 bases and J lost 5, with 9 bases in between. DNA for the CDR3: TGTGCCAGCCGAACAGGGACTGAAGCTTTCTTT. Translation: CASRTGTEAFF. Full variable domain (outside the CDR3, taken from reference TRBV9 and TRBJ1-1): DSGVTQTPKHLITATGQRVTLRCSPRSGDLSVYWYQQSLDQGLQFLIQYYNGEERAKGNILERFSAQQFPDLHSELNLSSLELGDSALYFCASRTGTEAFFGQGTRLTVV.

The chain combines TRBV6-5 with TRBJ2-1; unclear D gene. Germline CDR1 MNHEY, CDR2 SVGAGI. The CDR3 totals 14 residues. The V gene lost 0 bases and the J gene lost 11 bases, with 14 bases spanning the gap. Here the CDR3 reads CASSYSMYRSKQFF. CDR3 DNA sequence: TGTGCCAGCAGTTACTCGATGTACAGATCTAAGCAGTTCTTC.

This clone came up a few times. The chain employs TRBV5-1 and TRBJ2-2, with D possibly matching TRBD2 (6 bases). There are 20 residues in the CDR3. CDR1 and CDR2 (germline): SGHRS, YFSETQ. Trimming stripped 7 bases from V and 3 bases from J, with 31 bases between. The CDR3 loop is CASSQPPGGWGRSDTGELFF. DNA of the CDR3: TGCGCCAGCTCCCAACCACCCGGCGGCTGGGGGAGGTCGGACACCGGGGAGCTGTTTTTT.